Presented here are 22 T cell receptor beta chains from one specimen sequenced in a study of high-grade serous ovarian cancer treatment subgroups. Tumor samples were taken before definitive surgery or chemotherapy. Libraries were prepared by immunoSEQ multiplex PCR; TCRdb keeps only in-frame clonotypes and omits some of them. The table has about 28,000 clones, about 86% seen once. Sequenced material: tumor tissue. These TCRs come from a human donor with high-grade serous ovarian cancer.

This clone showed up just a few times. V is TRBV7-9 and J is TRBJ1-6; 9 nucleotides agree with TRBD1. J was trimmed by 4 bases and V by 5 bases; bases with no gene match: 6. Germline CDR1 SEHNR, CDR2 FQNEAQ (reference sequence). This CDR3 region has 16 residues. The CDR3 is CASSVGTGFYNSPLHF. In DNA, the CDR3 is TGTGCCAGCAGCGTTGGGACAGGGTTTTATAATTCACCCCTCCACTTT.

This clone was counted once. The chain carries TRBV19 and TRBJ2-1; 7 bases line up with TRBD2. Trimming at V came to 2 bases and at J to 4 bases, leaving 5 bases not matched to a gene. CDR3 length: 15 residues. The germline V gene has CDR1 LNHDA and CDR2 SQIVND (reference sequence). The CDR3 is CASSISSGTYNEQFF. DNA of the CDR3: TGTGCCAGTAGTATATCTAGCGGAACTTACAATGAGCAGTTCTTC.

This rearrangement joins TRBV28 to TRBJ1-2; D unclear. Germline V gives CDR1 MDHEN, CDR2 SYDVKM. The CDR3 is 14 residues long. Trimming took off 2 bases at V and 5 bases at J, with 12 bases between the two ends. The DNA of the CDR3 is TGTGCCAGCAGTTTAAGGAGTCAGGCTTATGGCTACACCTTC. This translates into CASSLRSQAYGYTF.

The chain is built from TRBV19 and TRBJ2-5, with 11 bases aligning to TRBD2. Germline-derived CDR1 and CDR2 are LNHDA and SQIVND (reference sequence). Unmatched junction bases numbered 9, after V lost 3 bases and J lost 6 bases. This CDR3 is 16 amino acids long. As DNA, the CDR3 is TGTGCCAGTAGTATGTCCGGGACTAGCGGTCGAAAGACCCAGTACTTC. Amino acids: CASSMSGTSGRKTQYF.

The chain is built from TRBV6-5 and TRBJ2-1; D is perhaps TRBD2 (6 bases). Trimming shortened V by 0 bases and J by 6 bases, and 12 bases separated the two germline ends. The CDR3 runs 15 residues. Germline V gene data show CDR1 as MNHEY and CDR2 as SVGAGI. The CDR3 nucleotides are TGTGCCAGCAGTTACTCGATGGCTAGCGCCAATGAGCAGTTCTTC. Encoded protein: CASSYSMASANEQFF.

The rearrangement uses TRBV7-6 and TRBJ1-1, with D unresolved. This CDR3 has 14 amino acids. Germline V gene data show CDR1 as SGHVS and CDR2 as FNYEAQ. V was shortened by 5 bases and J by 4 bases, with 14 bases between the two germline ends. As DNA, the CDR3 is TGTGCCAGCAGCCCGCAATACAGTCGCACTGAAGCTTTCTTT. This sequence encodes CASSPQYSRTEAFF.

V and J are TRBV18 and TRBJ2-5, with 11 positions matching TRBD1. The V gene's germline CDR1 is KGHSH and CDR2 LQKENI. V lost 2 bases to trimming and J lost 4 bases; unmatched junction nucleotides: 0. CDR3 length: 14 residues. CDR3 DNA: TGTGCCAGCTCACCAGGGACAGGGGGAGAGACCCAGTACTTC. Amino acids: CASSPGTGGETQYF.

This chain uses TRBV7-9 with TRBJ1-1; D possibly corresponds to TRBD1 (6 bases). CDR3 size: 12 residues. Germline CDR1 reads SEHNR; CDR2 reads FQNEAQ (reference sequence). The ends were cut back, 5 bases at V and 7 bases at J, with 11 bases in the middle. The CDR3 DNA sequence: TGTGCCAGCAGCCGAGACAGGATTGAAGCTTTCTTT. This gives the protein CASSRDRIEAFF. The full variable domain, its missing parts supplied by reference TRBV7-9 and TRBJ1-1, is DTGVSQNPRHKITKRGQNVTFRCDPISEHNRLYWYRQTLGQGPEFLTYFQNEAQLEKSRLLSDRFSAERPKGSFSTLEIQRTEQGDSAMYLCASSRDRIEAFFGQGTRLTVV.

The chain has TRBV9 and TRBJ1-2; no reliable D call. The CDR3 loop spans 13 amino acids. V lost 1 base to trimming and J lost 0 bases, with 4 bases between them. The germline gives CDR1 SGDLS, CDR2 YYNGEE. CDR3 loop: CASSVRANYGYTF. As DNA, the CDR3 is TGTGCCAGCAGCGTACGGGCTAACTATGGCTACACCTTC.

The V gene is TRBV11-2, the J gene TRBJ1-1; D unclear. The CDR3 has 15 residues. V was shortened by 0 bases and J by 1 base, with 9 bases between the two germline ends. CDR1 is SGHAT and CDR2 is FQNNGV in the germline V gene. The CDR3 loop is CASSLDSLGNTEAFF. In DNA, the CDR3 is TGTGCCAGCAGCTTAGATTCCCTGGGGAACACTGAAGCTTTCTTT.

The J gene is TRBJ2-3, the V gene TRBV12-5; D remains ambiguous. V lost 8 bases and J 5 bases, leaving 17 bases between the germline ends. From germline, CDR1 is LGHNT and CDR2 FRNRAP. The CDR3 runs 14 residues. CDR3 bases: TGTGCTAGTTCAAGGCACCAACCGGAAGATACGCAGTATTTT. It codes for CASSRHQPEDTQYF.

The chain carries TRBV4-1 and TRBJ1-5; tentative D call: TRBD1 (6 bases). V lost 3 bases and J 6 bases, leaving 12 bases between the germline ends. The CDR3 covers 14 residues. Germline V CDR1 and CDR2: MGHRA, YSYEKL. Here the CDR3 DNA reads TGCGCCAGCAGCCATCAGGGGTTCGGTCAGCCCCAGCATTTT. It is translated as CASSHQGFGQPQHF.

This sequence joins TRBV6-5 and TRBJ2-7, with 10 bases that match TRBD2. CDR3 length: 14 residues. The germline gives CDR1 MNHEY, CDR2 SVGAGI. Unmatched junction bases numbered 5, after V lost 6 bases and J lost 3 bases. CDR3: CASSPSGSRYEQYF. The DNA of the CDR3 is TGTGCCAGCAGCCCTAGCGGGAGCCGCTACGAGCAGTACTTC.

The rearrangement uses TRBV11-2 and TRBJ2-7, with D tentatively TRBD1 (6 bases). This CDR3 region has 16 residues. With 2 bases removed from V and 3 bases from J, the gap between germline ends came to 17 bases. Germline CDR1 and CDR2: SGHAT and FQNNGV. The CDR3 DNA reads TGTGCCAGCAGCTTAACTTTAGGGGACACAGACTACGAGCAGTACTTC. Protein product: CASSLTLGDTDYEQYF.

The chain is built from TRBV19 and TRBJ2-3; 8 nucleotides align to TRBD2. Per germline, CDR1 LNHDA and CDR2 SQIVND (reference sequence). Trimming at V came to 8 bases and at J to 0 bases, leaving 19 bases not matched to a gene. This CDR3 has 19 residues. CDR3 sequence reads: CASSRAYPGLVKSTDTQYF. The DNA of the CDR3 is TGTGCCAGTTCTCGGGCCTACCCGGGACTAGTGAAGAGCACAGATACGCAGTATTTT.

The rearrangement uses TRBV30 and TRBJ2-1; 8 bases are a match to TRBD2. The CDR3 loop spans 14 amino acids. V lost 4 bases to trimming and J lost 8 bases; unmatched junction nucleotides: 10. The germline gives CDR1 GTSNPN, CDR2 SVGIG (reference sequence). CDR3 in DNA: TGTGCCTGGACGCCGGGACTAGTTATTTATGAGCAGTTCTTC. Translating it yields CAWTPGLVIYEQFF.

V usage is TRBV6-1 and J usage is TRBJ1-1, with 8 bases lining up with TRBD1. V was pared by 6 bases and J by 1 base, with 4 bases of the junction left unmatched. CDR3 length: 14 residues. The germline gives CDR1 MNHNS, CDR2 SASEGT. CDR3 region: CASRTGETNTEAFF. CDR3 bases: TGTGCCAGCAGGACAGGGGAGACGAACACTGAAGCTTTCTTT.

The V gene is TRBV12-5, the J gene TRBJ1-1, with D possibly TRBD1 on 5 matching bases. The germline V gene has CDR1 LGHNT and CDR2 FRNRAP. This CDR3 contains 14 residues. V lost 6 bases to trimming and J lost 1 base, with 12 bases between them. The CDR3 bases are TGTGCTAGTGGGTCCCAGGGTTCGAACACTGAAGCTTTCTTT. Its protein product is CASGSQGSNTEAFF.

The rearrangement uses TRBV30 and TRBJ1-4; the D is unclear. The germline V gene encodes CDR1 GTSNPN and CDR2 SVGIG (reference sequence). This CDR3 has 12 residues. The V end was cut by 1 base, the J end by 6 bases, with 6 bases between. The CDR3 is CAWSGQYEKLFF. The CDR3 region has the DNA TGTGCCTGGAGTGGGCAGTATGAAAAACTGTTTTTT. The variable domain in full, completed from reference TRBV30 and TRBJ1-4, reads SQTIHQWPATLVQPVGSPLSLECTVEGTSNPNLYWYRQAAGRGLQLLFYSVGIGQISSEVPQNLSASRPQDRQFILSSKKLLLSDSGFYLCAWSGQYEKLFFGSGTQLSVL.

This clone was counted between two and nine times. The CDR3 spells CASTTGKGLGYTF. CDR3 coding DNA: TGTGCCAGCACTACAGGGAAAGGGTTGGGCTACACCTTC. The chain combines TRBV2 with TRBJ1-2; D might be TRBD1 (6 bases). The ends were cut back, 7 bases at V and 8 bases at J, with 17 bases in the middle. CDR1 SNHLY and CDR2 FYNNEI come from the germline V gene. The CDR3 is 13 residues long. The entire variable domain, with the rest obtained from reference TRBV2 and TRBJ1-2, is as follows: EPEVTQTPSHQVTQMGQEVILRCVPISNHLYFYWYRQILGQKVEFLVSFYNNEISEKSEIFDDQFSVERPDGSNFTLKIRSTKLEDSAMYFCASTTGKGLGYTFGSGTRLTVV.

The chain combines TRBV5-1 with TRBJ1-2; no definite D call. Germline V lookup: CDR1 SGHRS, CDR2 YFSETQ. There are 14 residues in the CDR3. Trimming took 0 bases from V and 4 from J, leaving 10 bases between them. CDR3 amino acids: CASSLAVTSYGYTF. In DNA form, the CDR3 reads TGCGCCAGCAGCTTGGCCGTGACAAGCTATGGCTACACCTTC.

V gene TRBV28 combines with J gene TRBJ2-2, with 9 bases aligning to TRBD1. Trimming cost V 7 bases and J 3 bases; bases outside gene matches: 6. The CDR3 consists of 15 residues. From germline, CDR1 is MDHEN and CDR2 SYDVKM. CDR3 residues: CASTQGDRDTGELFF. As DNA, the CDR3 is TGTGCCAGCACCCAAGGGGACAGGGACACCGGGGAGCTGTTTTTT.